In this sample, the clone carrying this T cell receptor (beta chain) turned up a few times. The data originate from a study of cytomegalovirus exposure and HLA in healthy donors. The PCR made use of 60 Vbeta and 13 Jbeta primers. Using immunoSEQ multiplex PCR, the repertoire was profiled, and TCRdb retains in-frame clones only, with some absent. This sample has about 140,000 clones; around 78% occur once, and the top ten carry 2% to 3%. With 4 bases removed from V and 2 bases from J, the gap between germline ends came to 10 bases. The CDR3 sequence is 13 residues long. Germline V gene data show CDR1 as SGHNT and CDR2 as YYREEE (reference sequence).

The receptor comes from a woman aged 18-29 years in good health and CMV-seropositive. The rearrangement uses TRBV5-4 and TRBJ2-7; D may be TRBD1 (5 bases). The sequencing input was PBMCs. The CDR3 spells CASSPGAAYEQYF. The CDR3 region has the DNA TGTGCCAGCAGCCCTGGGGCAGCCTACGAGCAGTACTTC.